These 3 T cell receptor beta chains originate from one sample sequenced in a study of response to subunit inactivated influenza vaccine. TCRdb re-called the RT-PCR reads through MiXCR, storing one row per CDR3 protein. The sample consists of over 650,000 distinct CDR3 sequences, less than 20% of them appearing once. Material: PBMCs from blood, obtained less than 6 days after vaccination. The receptors stem from a man aged 45-65 years who received an inactivated influenza vaccine.

The V call is TRBV6-5, the J call TRBJ2-7; 7 bases align to TRBD1. Germline CDR1 MNHEY, CDR2 SVGAGI. The CDR3 spans 15 residues. With V trimmed by 0 bases and J by 2 bases, 4 bases remained unmatched. CDR3 loop: CASSYSQDRTYEQYF. The CDR3 DNA is TGTGCCAGCAGTTACTCGCAGGACAGGACCTACGAGCAGTACTTC.

This clonotype has ten or more counts. The genes are TRBV20-1 and TRBJ2-3, with no clear D. Germline loops: CDR1 DFQATT, CDR2 SNEGSKA (reference sequence). This CDR3 region has 14 residues. The germline V and J ends were trimmed by 0 bases and 0 bases, with 7 bases remaining between them. In DNA, the CDR3 is TGCAGTGCTAGAGATGGGGAAAGCACAGATACGCAGTATTTT. The encoded protein is CSARDGESTDTQYF.

The rearrangement links TRBV7-2 to TRBJ1-6; D call uncertain. Germline V gives CDR1 SGHTA, CDR2 FQGNSA. The CDR3 consists of 17 residues. The V gene lost 3 bases and the J gene lost 5 bases, with 17 bases spanning the gap. The CDR3 coding sequence is TGTGCCAGCAGCTTCCTAAGTGGAGGGTGGGATAATTCACCCCTCCACTTT. It yields the protein CASSFLSGGWDNSPLHF.